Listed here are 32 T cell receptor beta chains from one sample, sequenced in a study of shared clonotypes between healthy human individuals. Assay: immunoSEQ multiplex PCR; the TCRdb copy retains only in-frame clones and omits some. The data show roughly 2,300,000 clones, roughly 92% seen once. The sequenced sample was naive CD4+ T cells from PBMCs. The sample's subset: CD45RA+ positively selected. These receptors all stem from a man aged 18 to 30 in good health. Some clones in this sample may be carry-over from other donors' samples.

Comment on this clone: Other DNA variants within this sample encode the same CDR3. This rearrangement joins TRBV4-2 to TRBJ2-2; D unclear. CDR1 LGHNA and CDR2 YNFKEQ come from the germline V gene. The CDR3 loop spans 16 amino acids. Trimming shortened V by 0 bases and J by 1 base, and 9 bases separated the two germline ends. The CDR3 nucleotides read TGTGCCAGCAGCCAAGATCCATCCCTGAACACCGGGGAGCTGTTTTTT. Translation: CASSQDPSLNTGELFF.

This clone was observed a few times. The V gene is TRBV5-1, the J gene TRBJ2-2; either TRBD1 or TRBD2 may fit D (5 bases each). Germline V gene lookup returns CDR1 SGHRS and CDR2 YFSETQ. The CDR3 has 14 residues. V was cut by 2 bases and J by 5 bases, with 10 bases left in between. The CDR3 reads CASSFWGTTGELFF. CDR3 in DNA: TGCGCCAGCAGCTTTTGGGGGACGACCGGGGAGCTGTTTTTT.

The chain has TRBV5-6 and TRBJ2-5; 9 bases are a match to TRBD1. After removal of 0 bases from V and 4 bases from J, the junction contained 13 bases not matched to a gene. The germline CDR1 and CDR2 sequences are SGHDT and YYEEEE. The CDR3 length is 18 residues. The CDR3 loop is CASSLVDLRTGDGETQYF. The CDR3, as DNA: TGTGCCAGCAGCTTGGTCGACTTAAGGACAGGGGATGGAGAGACCCAGTACTTC.

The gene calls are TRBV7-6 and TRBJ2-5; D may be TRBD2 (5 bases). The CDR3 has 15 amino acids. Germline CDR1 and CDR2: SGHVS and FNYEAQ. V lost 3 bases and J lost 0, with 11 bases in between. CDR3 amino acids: CASSLDFLYQETQYF. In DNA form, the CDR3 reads TGTGCCAGCAGCTTGGACTTCTTGTACCAAGAGACCCAGTACTTC.

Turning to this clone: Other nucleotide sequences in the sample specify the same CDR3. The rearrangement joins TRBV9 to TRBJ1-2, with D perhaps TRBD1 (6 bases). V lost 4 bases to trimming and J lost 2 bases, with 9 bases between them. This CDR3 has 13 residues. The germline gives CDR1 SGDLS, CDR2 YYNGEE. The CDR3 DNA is TGTGCCAGCAGCCTGGACAGAAACTATGGCTACACCTTC. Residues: CASSLDRNYGYTF.

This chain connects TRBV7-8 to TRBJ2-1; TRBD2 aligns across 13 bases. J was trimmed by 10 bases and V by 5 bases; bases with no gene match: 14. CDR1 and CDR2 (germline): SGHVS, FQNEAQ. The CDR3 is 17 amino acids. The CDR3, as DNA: TGTGCCAGCAGCAAACAGGGGACTAGCGGGATGGTCTTGGAGCAGTTCTTC. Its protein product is CASSKQGTSGMVLEQFF.

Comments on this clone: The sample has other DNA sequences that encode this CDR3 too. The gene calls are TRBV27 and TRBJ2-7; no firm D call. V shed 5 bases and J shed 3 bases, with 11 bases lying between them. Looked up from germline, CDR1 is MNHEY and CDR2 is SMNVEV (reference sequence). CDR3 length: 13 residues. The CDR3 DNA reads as TGTGCCAGCAGTCCCTCCCGATTCTACGAGCAGTACTTC. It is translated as CASSPSRFYEQYF.

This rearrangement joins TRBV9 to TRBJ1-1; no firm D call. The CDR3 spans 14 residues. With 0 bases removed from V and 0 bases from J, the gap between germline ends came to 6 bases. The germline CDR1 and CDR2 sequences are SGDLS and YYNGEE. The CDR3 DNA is TGTGCCAGCAGCGTAGACAGCCTGAACACTGAAGCTTTCTTT. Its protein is CASSVDSLNTEAFF.

CDR3 in amino acids: CASSLQGSSYNEQFF. Here the CDR3 DNA reads TGTGCCAGCTCACTTCAGGGGTCGTCTTACAATGAGCAGTTCTTC. V and J are TRBV18 and TRBJ2-1; D may be TRBD1 (6 bases). This CDR3 region has 15 residues. Trimming removed 4 bases at V and 4 bases at J, with 14 bases between. CDR1 and CDR2 (germline): KGHSH, LQKENI.

The CDR3 nucleotides are TGTGCCAGCAGCCCAGGACTGCTCACAGATACGCAGTATTTT. Protein: CASSPGLLTDTQYF. The chain couples TRBV5-4 to TRBJ2-3; tentatively, D is TRBD2 (5 bases). CDR1 SGHNT and CDR2 YYREEE come from the germline V gene (reference sequence). The CDR3 runs 14 residues. The V gene lost 4 bases and the J gene lost 2 bases, with 11 bases spanning the gap.

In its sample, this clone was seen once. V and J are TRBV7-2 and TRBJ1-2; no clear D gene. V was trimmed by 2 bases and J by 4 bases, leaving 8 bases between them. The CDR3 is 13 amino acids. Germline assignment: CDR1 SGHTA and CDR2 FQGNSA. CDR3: CASSLFGSYGYTF. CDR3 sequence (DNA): TGTGCCAGCAGCTTATTTGGGAGCTATGGCTACACCTTC.

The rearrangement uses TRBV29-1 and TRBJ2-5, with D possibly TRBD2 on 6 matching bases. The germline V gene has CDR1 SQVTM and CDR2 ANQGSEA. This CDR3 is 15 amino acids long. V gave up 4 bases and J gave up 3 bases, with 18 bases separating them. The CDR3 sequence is CSVGSRGGWEETQYF. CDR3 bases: TGCAGCGTTGGCTCTAGGGGAGGCTGGGAAGAGACCCAGTACTTC.

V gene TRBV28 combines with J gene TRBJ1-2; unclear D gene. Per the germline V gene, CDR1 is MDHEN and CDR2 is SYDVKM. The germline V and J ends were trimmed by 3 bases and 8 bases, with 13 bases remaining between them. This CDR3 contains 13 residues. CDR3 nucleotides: TGTGCCAGCAGTTTCAGAACACTCGAGGGCTACACCTTC. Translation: CASSFRTLEGYTF.

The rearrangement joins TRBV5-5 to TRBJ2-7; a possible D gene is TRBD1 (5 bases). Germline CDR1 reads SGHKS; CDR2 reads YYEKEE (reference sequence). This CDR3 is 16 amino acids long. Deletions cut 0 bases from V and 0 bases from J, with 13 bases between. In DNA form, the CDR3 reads TGTGCCAGCAGCTTGGGAAGTGTGGACACCTCCTACGAGCAGTACTTC. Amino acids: CASSLGSVDTSYEQYF.

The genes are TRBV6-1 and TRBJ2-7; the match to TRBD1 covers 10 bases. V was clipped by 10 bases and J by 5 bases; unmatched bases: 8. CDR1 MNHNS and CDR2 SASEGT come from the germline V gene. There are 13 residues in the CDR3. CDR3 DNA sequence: TGTGCCACCAACCGGGACAGGGGCGACGAGCAGTACTTC. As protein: CATNRDRGDEQYF.

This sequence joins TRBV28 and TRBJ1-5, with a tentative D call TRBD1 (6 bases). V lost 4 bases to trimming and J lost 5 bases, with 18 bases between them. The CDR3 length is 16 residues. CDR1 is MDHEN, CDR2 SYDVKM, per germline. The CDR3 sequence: CASSSGRRGLDQPQHF. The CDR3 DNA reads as TGTGCCAGCAGTTCAGGTCGACGGGGGCTGGATCAGCCCCAGCATTTT.

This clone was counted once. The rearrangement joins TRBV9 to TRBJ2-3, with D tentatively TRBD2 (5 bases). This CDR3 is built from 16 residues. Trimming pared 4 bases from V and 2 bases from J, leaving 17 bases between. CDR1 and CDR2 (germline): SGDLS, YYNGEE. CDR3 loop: CASSPLGGSPTDTQYF. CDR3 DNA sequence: TGTGCCAGCAGCCCTCTTGGCGGGTCTCCCACAGATACGCAGTATTTT.

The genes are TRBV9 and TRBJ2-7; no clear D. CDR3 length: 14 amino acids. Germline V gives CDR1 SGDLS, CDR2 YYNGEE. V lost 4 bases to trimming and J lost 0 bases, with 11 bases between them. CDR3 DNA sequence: TGTGCCAGCAGCCTCAACGACGACTCCTACGAGCAGTACTTC. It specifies CASSLNDDSYEQYF.

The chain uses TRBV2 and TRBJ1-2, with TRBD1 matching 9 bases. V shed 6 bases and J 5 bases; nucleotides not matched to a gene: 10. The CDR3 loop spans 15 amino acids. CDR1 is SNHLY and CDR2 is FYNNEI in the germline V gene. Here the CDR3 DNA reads TGTGCCAGCAGGACGGGACAGGGAAAGGGGTATGGCTACACCTTC. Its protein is CASRTGQGKGYGYTF. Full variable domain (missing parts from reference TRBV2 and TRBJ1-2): EPEVTQTPSHQVTQMGQEVILRCVPISNHLYFYWYRQILGQKVEFLVSFYNNEISEKSEIFDDQFSVERPDGSNFTLKIRSTKLEDSAMYFCASRTGQGKGYGYTFGSGTRLTVV.

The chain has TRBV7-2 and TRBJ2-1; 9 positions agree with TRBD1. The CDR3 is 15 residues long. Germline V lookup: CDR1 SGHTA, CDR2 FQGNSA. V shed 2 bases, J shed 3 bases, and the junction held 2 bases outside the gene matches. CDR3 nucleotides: TGTGCCAGCAGCTTAAGGGGACAGGGCTACAATGAGCAGTTCTTC. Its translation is CASSLRGQGYNEQFF.

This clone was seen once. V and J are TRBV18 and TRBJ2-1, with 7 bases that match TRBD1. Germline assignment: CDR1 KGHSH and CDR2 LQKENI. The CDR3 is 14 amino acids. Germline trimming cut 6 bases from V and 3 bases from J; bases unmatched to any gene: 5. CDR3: CASSPGQFYNEQFF. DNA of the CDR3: TGTGCCAGCTCCCCGGGACAGTTCTACAATGAGCAGTTCTTC.

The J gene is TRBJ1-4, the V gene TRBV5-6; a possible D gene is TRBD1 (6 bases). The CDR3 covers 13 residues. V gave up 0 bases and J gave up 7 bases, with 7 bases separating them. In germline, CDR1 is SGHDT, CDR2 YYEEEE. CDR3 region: CASSLEGGEKLFF. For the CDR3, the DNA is TGTGCCAGCAGCTTGGAGGGGGGTGAAAAACTGTTTTTT.

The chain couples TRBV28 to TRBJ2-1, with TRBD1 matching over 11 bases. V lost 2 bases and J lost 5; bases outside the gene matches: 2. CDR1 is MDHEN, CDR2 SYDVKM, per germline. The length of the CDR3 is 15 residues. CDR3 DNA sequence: TGTGCCAGCAGTTTAACGGGACAGGGGGACAATGAGCAGTTCTTC. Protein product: CASSLTGQGDNEQFF.

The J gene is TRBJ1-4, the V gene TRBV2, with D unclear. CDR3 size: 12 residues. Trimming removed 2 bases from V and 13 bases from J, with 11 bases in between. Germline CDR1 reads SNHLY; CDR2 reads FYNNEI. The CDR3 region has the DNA TGTGCCAGCAGTGAAAGGGTGGGAGGACTGTTTTTT. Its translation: CASSERVGGLFF.

The CDR3 loop reads CASSSGALLTGELFF. The CDR3 region has the DNA TGTGCCAGCTCCTCTGGGGCGCTACTAACCGGGGAGCTGTTTTTT. This sequence joins TRBV5-4 and TRBJ2-2; a weak D match, TRBD1 (5 bases). The CDR3 has 15 residues. The V gene lost 7 bases and the J gene lost 5 bases, with 18 bases spanning the gap. The germline V gene encodes CDR1 SGHNT and CDR2 YYREEE (reference sequence).

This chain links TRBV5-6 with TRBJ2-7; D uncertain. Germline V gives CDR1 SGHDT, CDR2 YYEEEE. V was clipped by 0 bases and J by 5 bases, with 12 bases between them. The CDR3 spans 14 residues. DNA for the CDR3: TGTGCCAGCAGCTTGGGCCATCTGGGGAACGAGCAGTACTTC. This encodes CASSLGHLGNEQYF.

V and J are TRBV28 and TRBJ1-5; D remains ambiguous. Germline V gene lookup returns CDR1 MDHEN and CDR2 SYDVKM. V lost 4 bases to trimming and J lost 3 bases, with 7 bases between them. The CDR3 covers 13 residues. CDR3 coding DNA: TGTGCCAGCAGTTATTCCCTCAATCAGCCCCAGCATTTT. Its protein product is CASSYSLNQPQHF.

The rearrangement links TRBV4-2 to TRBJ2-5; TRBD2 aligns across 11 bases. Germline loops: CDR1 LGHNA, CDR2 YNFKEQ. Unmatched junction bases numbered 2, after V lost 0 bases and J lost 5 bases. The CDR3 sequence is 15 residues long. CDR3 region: CASSQELAGDETQYF. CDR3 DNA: TGTGCCAGCAGCCAAGAACTAGCGGGAGATGAGACCCAGTACTTC.

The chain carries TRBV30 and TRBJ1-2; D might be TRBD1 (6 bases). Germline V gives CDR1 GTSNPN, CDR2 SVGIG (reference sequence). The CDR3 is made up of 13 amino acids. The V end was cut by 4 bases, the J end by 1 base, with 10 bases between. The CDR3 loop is CAWNVQGNYGYTF. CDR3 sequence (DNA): TGTGCCTGGAACGTACAGGGTAACTATGGCTACACCTTC.

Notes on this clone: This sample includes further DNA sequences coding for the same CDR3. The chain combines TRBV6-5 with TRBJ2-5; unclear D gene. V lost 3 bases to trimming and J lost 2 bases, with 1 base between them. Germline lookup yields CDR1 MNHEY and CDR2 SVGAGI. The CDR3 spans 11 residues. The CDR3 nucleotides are TGTGCCAGCAGTTATCAAGAGACCCAGTACTTC. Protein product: CASSYQETQYF.

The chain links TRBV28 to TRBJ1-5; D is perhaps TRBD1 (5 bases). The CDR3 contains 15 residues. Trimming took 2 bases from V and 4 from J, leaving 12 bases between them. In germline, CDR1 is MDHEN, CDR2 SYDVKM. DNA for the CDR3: TGTGCCAGCAGTTTAGTGGGACTGGGGAATCAGCCCCAGCATTTT. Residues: CASSLVGLGNQPQHF.

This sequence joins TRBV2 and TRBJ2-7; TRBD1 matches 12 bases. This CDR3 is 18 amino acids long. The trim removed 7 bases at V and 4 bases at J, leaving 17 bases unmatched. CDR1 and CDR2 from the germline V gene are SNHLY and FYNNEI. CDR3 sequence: CASTGQGAPALQVYEQYF. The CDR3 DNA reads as TGTGCCAGCACGGGACAGGGGGCTCCAGCTCTCCAAGTGTACGAGCAGTACTTC.